These 15 T cell receptor beta chains share one sample of origin, sequenced in a study of control samples from healthy donors and cancer patients. Profiling relied on immunoSEQ multiplex PCR, and the TCRdb table lists in-frame clones only, not all of them. Of some 13,000 clones listed, approximately 80% are singletons. Sequenced: formalin-fixed, paraffin-embedded tissue. Receptor source: a male donor with melanoma.

This clone turned up a few times. This chain uses TRBV10-3 with TRBJ2-5, with D perhaps matching TRBD2 (5 bases). V was trimmed by 3 bases and J by 4 bases, leaving 9 bases between them. Germline lookup yields CDR1 ENHRY and CDR2 SYGVKD. The CDR3 is 13 residues long. The CDR3 bases are TGTGCCATCAGTGATAAACTAGGAGAGACCCAGTACTTC. The encoded protein is CAISDKLGETQYF.

This clone is termed medium-sized. CDR3 protein: CAWSPPRVSRPYNEQFF. For the CDR3, the DNA is TGTGCCTGGAGTCCCCCCAGAGTTTCAAGACCCTACAATGAGCAGTTCTTC. The V and J genes are TRBV30 and TRBJ2-1; unclear D gene. Trimming shortened V by 2 bases and J by 2 bases, and 19 bases separated the two germline ends. The germline CDR1 and CDR2 sequences are GTSNPN and SVGIG (reference sequence). The CDR3 spans 17 residues.

This clone appeared once. Lacking the conserved final phenylalanine or tryptophan, this CDR3 likely reflects a read error. Because the CDR3's place on the DNA is in doubt, the DNA is left out and the CDR3 is given as listed by TCRdb. CDR3 residues: CASPQEPV. The chain recombines TRBV2 with TRBJ1-1. Including both end residues, the CDR3 is 8 amino acids long. Germline V gives CDR1 SNHLY, CDR2 FYNNEI.

The chain joins TRBV14 to TRBJ2-7; 10 bases line up with TRBD2. The ends lost 5 bases at V and 4 bases at J; junction bases unmatched: 2. The germline CDR1 and CDR2 sequences are SGHDN and FVKESK. The CDR3 runs to 13 residues. This CDR3 reads CASSRTSGYEQYF. Here the CDR3 DNA reads TGTGCCAGCAGCAGGACTAGCGGATACGAGCAGTACTTC. Together with reference TRBV14 and TRBJ2-7, the CDR3 gives the full variable domain: EAGVTQFPSHSVIEKGQTVTLRCDPISGHDNLYWYRRVMGKEIKFLLHFVKESKQDESGMPNNRFLAERTGGTYSTLKVQPAELEDSGVYFCASSRTSGYEQYFGPGTRLTVT.

In the case of this clone: A read error may produce the germline difference seen at one junction end. This sample also contains other DNA sequences that code for the same CDR3. CDR3: CSAGASDGYTF. CDR3 nucleotides: TGCAGTGCTGGAGCTTCGGATGGTTACACCTTC. This chain joins TRBV20-1 and TRBJ1-2; D gene uncertain. The germline CDR1 and CDR2 sequences are DFQATT and SNEGSKA (reference sequence). This CDR3 contains 11 residues.

Comments on this clone: A much larger clone is a single base away; this may be a read error. V usage is TRBV6-5 and J usage is TRBJ1-1; D is ambiguous. Trimming removed 7 bases from V and 1 base from J, with 10 bases in between. Germline V CDR1 and CDR2: MNHEY, SVGAGI. The CDR3 runs 13 residues. The CDR3 sequence: CASIPLGNTEAFF. CDR3 nucleotide sequence: TGTGCCAGCATCCCCCTTGGGAACACTGAAGCTTTCTTT.

This clone was detected once. The chain employs TRBV10-3 and TRBJ1-2; 9 bases map to TRBD1. The CDR3 covers 14 residues. J lost 4 bases, V lost 2 bases, and 2 bases had no gene match. Germline V gives CDR1 ENHRY, CDR2 SYGVKD. The CDR3 region has the DNA TGTGCCATCAGTGAGACAGGGGGCGGCTATGGCTACACCTTC. Translation gives CAISETGGGYGYTF.

V and J are TRBV11-2 and TRBJ2-7, with D perhaps TRBD1 (5 bases). The germline V and J ends were trimmed by 1 base and 1 base, with 11 bases remaining between them. The CDR3 runs 15 residues. Germline values: CDR1 SGHAT, CDR2 FQNNGV. The CDR3 coding sequence is TGTGCCAGCAGCTTAGTACACGCAGGGTCCTACGAGCAGTACTTC. It specifies CASSLVHAGSYEQYF.

This clone was counted a few times. The J gene is TRBJ2-6, the V gene TRBV7-9; D gene ambiguous. The CDR3 is 10 residues long. The V end lost 10 bases, the J end lost 10 bases, and 8 bases lay between the germline ends. Germline V gene lookup returns CDR1 SEHNR and CDR2 FQNEAQ (reference sequence). The CDR3 loop reads CAIEVNVLTF. DNA of the CDR3: TGTGCCATCGAGGTTAACGTCCTGACTTTC. The entire variable domain, with the rest obtained from reference TRBV7-9 and TRBJ2-6, is as follows: DTGVSQNPRHKITKRGQNVTFRCDPISEHNRLYWYRQTLGQGPEFLTYFQNEAQLEKSRLLSDRFSAERPKGSFSTLEIQRTEQGDSAMYLCAIEVNVLTFGAGSRLTVL.

The chain recombines TRBV6-2 or TRBV6-3 with TRBJ2-1, with D possibly TRBD2 on 5 matching bases. V was clipped by 2 bases and J by 10 bases, with 6 bases between them. Germline V CDR1 and CDR2: MNHEY, SVGEGT. The CDR3 contains 11 residues. For the CDR3, the DNA is TGTGCCAGCAGTTACCCGGGGGAGCAGTTCTTC. This encodes CASSYPGEQFF.

V is TRBV11-1 and J is TRBJ2-5; a weak D match, TRBD1 (6 bases). This CDR3 comprises 15 residues. The V and J ends lost 5 bases and 2 bases respectively, with 15 bases between them. Germline V gene data show CDR1 as SGHAT and CDR2 as FQDESV (reference sequence). CDR3 amino acids: CASSARDKRQETQYF. DNA of the CDR3: TGTGCCAGCAGCGCCCGGGACAAAAGACAAGAGACCCAGTACTTC.

The CDR3 spells CASSPGQAQWGYTF. CDR3 bases: TGTGCCAGCTCACCGGGGCAGGCTCAGTGGGGCTACACCTTC. The chain joins TRBV18 to TRBJ1-2; a possible D gene is TRBD1 (5 bases). Germline assignment: CDR1 KGHSH and CDR2 LQKENI. This CDR3 is 14 amino acids long. Trimming removed 3 bases at V and 8 bases at J, with 16 bases between.

This clone came up a few times. The J gene is TRBJ1-1, the V gene TRBV6-5; weak D call: TRBD1 (6 bases). Trimming left V 7 bases short and J 1 base short, with 10 bases between. Germline-derived CDR1 and CDR2 are MNHEY and SVGAGI. The CDR3 runs to 13 residues. This CDR3 is CASTKGGNTEAFF. In DNA form, the CDR3 reads TGTGCCAGCACCAAGGGGGGGAACACTGAAGCTTTCTTT.

The genes are TRBV30 and TRBJ2-5; D is uncertain. With 3 bases removed from V and 5 bases from J, the gap between germline ends came to 19 bases. Germline loops: CDR1 GTSNPN, CDR2 SVGIG (reference sequence). This CDR3 is 15 amino acids long. CDR3 loop: CAWSPPGRARETQYF. The CDR3, as DNA: TGTGCCTGGAGCCCCCCTGGTAGGGCTCGGGAGACCCAGTACTTC.

The chain carries TRBV14 and TRBJ1-2; D is ambiguous. Germline loops: CDR1 SGHDN, CDR2 FVKESK. V lost 0 bases and J 8 bases, leaving 10 bases between the germline ends. This CDR3 is 13 amino acids long. The CDR3: CASSQDKIKGYTF. The CDR3 coding sequence is TGTGCCAGCAGCCAAGATAAGATAAAGGGCTACACCTTC.